Reported below is one TCR beta chain. This sample is part of a study of cytomegalovirus exposure and HLA in healthy donors. Amplification used 60 Vbeta primers and 13 Jbeta primers. Some clones are missing from TCRdb's copy, which holds only in-frame ones; the method was immunoSEQ multiplex PCR. The sample lists about 190,000 clones; more than 75% were seen once. The CDR3 totals 13 residues. Germline CDR1 is SGHNT and CDR2 is YYREEE (reference sequence). The V gene end was trimmed by 4 bases and the J gene end by 7 bases; junction bases not matched to a gene: 7. The chain joins TRBV5-4 to TRBJ2-7; 8 bases fit TRBD1. This TCR was recovered from a woman between 50 and 59 years old in good health and CMV-seropositive. The specimen was PBMCs. DNA for the CDR3: TGTGCCAGCAGCCATTCCGGGACAGGTGAGCAGTACTTC. Residues: CASSHSGTGEQYF. The variable domain in full, with the rest retrieved from reference TRBV5-4 and TRBJ2-7, is ETGVTQSPTHLIKTRGQQVTLRCSSQSGHNTVSWYQQALGQGPQFIFQYYREEENGRGNFPPRFSGLQFPNYSSELNVNALELDDSALYLCASSHSGTGEQYFGPGTRLTVT.